These 14 T cell receptor beta chains were all obtained from the same sample, sequenced in a study of blood T cell repertoires in COVID-19. Assay used: immunoSEQ multiplex PCR; TCRdb lists only in-frame clones, some missing. The table shows some 300,000 clones, with 90% occurring only once. The sequenced material came from PBMCs or T cells enriched from blood (not recorded which). These receptors were taken from a woman aged 18-29 years with acute COVID-19.

This clone appeared a single time. Additional DNA sequences in this sample encode the identical CDR3. V usage is TRBV7-2 and J usage is TRBJ1-2; TRBD1 aligns across 7 bases. With V trimmed by 6 bases and J by 5 bases, 3 bases remained unmatched. The CDR3 spans 12 residues. In germline, CDR1 is SGHTA, CDR2 FQGNSA. The CDR3 loop is CASSPGGYGYTF. The CDR3 bases are TGTGCCAGCAGTCCAGGGGGATATGGCTACACCTTC.

The chain couples TRBV11-3 to TRBJ2-7; TRBD2 might be the D (5 bases). Trimming pared 2 bases from V and 2 bases from J, leaving 22 bases between. Germline lookup yields CDR1 SGHNT and CDR2 YENEEA. There are 18 residues in the CDR3. The CDR3 reads CASSLFPRARPGAYEQYF. CDR3 DNA sequence: TGTGCCAGCAGCTTATTTCCACGGGCACGGCCCGGGGCCTACGAGCAGTACTTC.

The chain joins TRBV24-1 to TRBJ2-3; 11 bases align to TRBD2. This CDR3 has 17 amino acids. J gave up 2 bases and V 4 bases, and 7 bases lay outside the gene matches. From germline, CDR1 is KGHDR and CDR2 SFDVKD. The CDR3 DNA reads as TGTGCCACCAGTGACTCGGGACTAGCGGAGTACACAGATACGCAGTATTTT. As protein: CATSDSGLAEYTDTQYF.

This chain uses TRBV5-1 with TRBJ1-1; D is undetermined. The CDR3 runs 17 residues. The germline V and J ends were trimmed by 0 bases and 3 bases, with 18 bases remaining between them. Germline loops: CDR1 SGHRS, CDR2 YFSETQ. CDR3 coding DNA: TGCGCCAGCAGCTTGGTTTTGGGTCGGGGAGGGTACACTGAAGCTTTCTTT. This translates into CASSLVLGRGGYTEAFF.

The rearrangement uses TRBV27 and TRBJ1-4, with D possibly TRBD1 on 5 matching bases. The V end lost 5 bases, the J end lost 6 bases, and 10 bases lay between the germline ends. Germline V CDR1 and CDR2: MNHEY, SMNVEV (reference sequence). The CDR3 spans 13 residues. CDR3 DNA: TGTGCCAGCAGTCGAGTGGGGCATGAAAAACTGTTTTTT. Amino acids: CASSRVGHEKLFF.

The V call is TRBV7-9, the J call TRBJ1-6; 8 bases fit TRBD1. Germline V gene lookup returns CDR1 SEHNR and CDR2 FQNEAQ (reference sequence). V shed 4 bases and J 5 bases; nucleotides not matched to a gene: 4. The CDR3 has 15 residues. The CDR3 here is CASSSRTGHNSPLHF. DNA for the CDR3: TGTGCCAGCAGCTCCCGGACAGGGCATAATTCACCCCTCCACTTT.

The V gene is TRBV19, the J gene TRBJ2-3; a possible D gene is TRBD2 (7 bases). The CDR3 runs to 16 residues. The germline V gene has CDR1 LNHDA and CDR2 SQIVND (reference sequence). V lost 7 bases, J lost 2 bases, and 19 bases lay in between. CDR3 nucleotide sequence: TGTGCCAGTACCCGAAGGGGGGGCCAATCCACAGATACGCAGTATTTT. This encodes CASTRRGGQSTDTQYF.

This clone was counted a few times. The same CDR3 arises from other DNA sequences in this sample as well. The chain carries TRBV19 and TRBJ1-5; D is perhaps TRBD1 (5 bases). CDR1 and CDR2 (germline): LNHDA, SQIVND (reference sequence). This CDR3 has 15 amino acids. V lost 1 base and J lost 2, with 9 bases in between. The CDR3 DNA sequence: TGTGCCAGTAGTATAGGGGGAGGGGGCAATCAGCCCCAGCATTTT. Protein: CASSIGGGGNQPQHF.

J is TRBJ1-2 and V is TRBV5-1; 9 bases line up with TRBD1. The junction had 6 bases not matched to a gene; V was cut back by 0 bases and J by 6 bases. There are 15 residues in the CDR3. The germline V gene has CDR1 SGHRS and CDR2 YFSETQ. The CDR3 nucleotides are TGCGCCAGCAGCTTGGTAGGGACAGGGTACCATGGCTACACCTTC. Its translation is CASSLVGTGYHGYTF.

This clone was detected only a few times. The rearrangement uses TRBV27 and TRBJ2-3; 7 bases fit TRBD1. Trimming took 6 bases from V and 2 from J; bases not matched to a gene: 8. The CDR3 covers 15 residues. The V gene's germline CDR1 is MNHEY and CDR2 SMNVEV (reference sequence). The CDR3 loop reads CASSLRQGYTDTQYF. DNA for the CDR3: TGTGCCAGCAGCCTACGACAGGGATACACAGATACGCAGTATTTT.

V is TRBV9 and J is TRBJ2-5, with TRBD1 identical over 11 bases. The CDR3 is 15 amino acids. The germline V gene encodes CDR1 SGDLS and CDR2 YYNGEE. V lost 4 bases, J lost 4 bases, and 6 bases stayed unmatched. This chain's CDR3 is CASSPWDRGGETQYF. CDR3 DNA: TGTGCCAGCAGCCCATGGGACAGGGGGGGAGAGACCCAGTACTTC.

This clone was observed a handful of times. The gene calls are TRBV28 and TRBJ1-5; the match to TRBD1 covers 9 bases. Germline V lookup: CDR1 MDHEN, CDR2 SYDVKM. The CDR3 covers 15 residues. The junction had 9 bases not matched to a gene; V was cut back by 6 bases and J by 6 bases. CDR3 sequence (DNA): TGTGCCAGCAGGAGTTGGACAGGGGAAACTCAGCCCCAGCATTTT. This gives the protein CASRSWTGETQPQHF.

The V and J genes are TRBV6-6 and TRBJ2-7, with D unclear. The germline gives CDR1 MNHNY, CDR2 SVGAGI (reference sequence). The CDR3 spans 12 residues. V was cut by 0 bases and J by 6 bases, with 6 bases left in between. In DNA, the CDR3 is TGTGCCAGCAGTTACTCGTCTTTCGAGCAGTACTTC. Translation gives CASSYSSFEQYF.

To note about this clone: Since no conserved phenylalanine or tryptophan closes the CDR3, a read error is the likely cause. The limits of the CDR3 on the DNA are not certain, so only TCRdb's listed CDR3 is given. The chain is built from TRBV5-4 and TRBJ1-2; TRBD1, the table's D call, was not compared with the DNA. Germline CDR1 reads SGHNT; CDR2 reads YYREEE (reference sequence). A total of 13 residues make up the CDR3, ends included. CDR3 residues: CASSLASQGRPTI.